This entry describes one T cell receptor beta chain. No antigen is known for it. Study processing details: Filtering was not the same, since immunoSEQ gave junction-only sequences without quality scores. TCRdb keeps only in-frame clones here, not all; method: immunoSEQ multiplex PCR. V and J calls plus clone size are reproduced from that table; the DNA served to infer D and trimming. Counted here are 2 million to 2.5 million clones, around 90% occurring once; the ten biggest clones make up around 0.38%. This entry belongs to a study of shared clonotypes between healthy human individuals. Whole-study results and caveats: Only blood samples were collected, and tissue repertoires likely differ. Clonotype sharing across donors was expected to vary with sequencing depth. A handful of donors showed sharing of about 4.7% of naive CD4 clonotypes.

Germline CDR1 and CDR2: MDHEN and SYDVKM. Between the trimmed V and J ends, which lost 6 bases and 3 bases, there was a span of 18 bases. CDR3 size: 15 residues. The source of this sequence is a man between 18 and 35 years old in good health. Some clones in this sample may be carry-over from other donors' samples. The sample taken for sequencing was naive CD4+ T cells from PBMCs. This sample's subset: CD45RA+ positively selected. J is TRBJ2-7 and V is TRBV28; TRBD1 might be the D (6 bases). The CDR3 DNA follows: TGTGCCAGCAGCCAGGACAGTTTGGGGTACTACGAGCAGTACTTC. Residues: CASSQDSLGYYEQYF.